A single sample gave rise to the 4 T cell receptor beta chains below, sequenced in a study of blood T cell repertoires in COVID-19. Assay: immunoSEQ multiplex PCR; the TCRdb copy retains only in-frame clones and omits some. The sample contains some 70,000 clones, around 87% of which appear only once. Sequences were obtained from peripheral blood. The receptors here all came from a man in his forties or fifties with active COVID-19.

The CDR3 reads CASSFIRDTSSPLHF. In DNA form, the CDR3 reads TGTGCCAGCAGTTTTATCCGGGACACCTCTTCACCCCTCCACTTT. The chain couples TRBV27 to TRBJ1-6; weak D call: TRBD1 (6 bases). The CDR3 is 15 amino acids. Germline V gene data show CDR1 as MNHEY and CDR2 as SMNVEV (reference sequence). V lost 3 bases, J lost 9 bases, and 15 bases lay in between.

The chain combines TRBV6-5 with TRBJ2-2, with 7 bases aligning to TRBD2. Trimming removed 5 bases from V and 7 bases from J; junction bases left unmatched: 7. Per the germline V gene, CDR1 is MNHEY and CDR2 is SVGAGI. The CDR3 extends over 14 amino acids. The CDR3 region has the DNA TGTGCCAGCAGTCCCCCTGGGGGGGGCGGGGAGCTGTTTTTT. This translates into CASSPPGGGGELFF.

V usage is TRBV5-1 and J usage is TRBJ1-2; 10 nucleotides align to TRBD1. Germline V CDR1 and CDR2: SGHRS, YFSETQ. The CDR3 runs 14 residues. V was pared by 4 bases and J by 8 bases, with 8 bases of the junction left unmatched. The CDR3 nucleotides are TGCGCCAGCAGCCCCCGGACAGGGGGGAACGGCTACACCTTC. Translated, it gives CASSPRTGGNGYTF.

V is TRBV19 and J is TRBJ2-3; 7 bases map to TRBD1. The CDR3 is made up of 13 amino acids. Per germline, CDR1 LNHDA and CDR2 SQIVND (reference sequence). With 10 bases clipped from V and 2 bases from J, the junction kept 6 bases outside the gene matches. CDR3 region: CATTGQDTDTQYF. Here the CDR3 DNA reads TGTGCCACTACAGGACAGGACACAGATACGCAGTATTTT.